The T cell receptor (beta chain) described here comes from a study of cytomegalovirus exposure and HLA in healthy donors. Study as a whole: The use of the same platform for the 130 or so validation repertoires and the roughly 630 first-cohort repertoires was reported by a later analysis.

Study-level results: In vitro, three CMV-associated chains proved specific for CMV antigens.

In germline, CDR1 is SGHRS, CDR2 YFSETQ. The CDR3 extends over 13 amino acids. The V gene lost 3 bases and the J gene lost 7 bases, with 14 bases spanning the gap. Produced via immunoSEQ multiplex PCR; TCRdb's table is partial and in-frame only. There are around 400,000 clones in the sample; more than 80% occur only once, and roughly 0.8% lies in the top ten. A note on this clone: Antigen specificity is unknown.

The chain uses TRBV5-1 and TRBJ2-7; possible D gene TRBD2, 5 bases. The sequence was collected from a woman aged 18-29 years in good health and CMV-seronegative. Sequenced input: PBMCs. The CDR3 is CASSYGLAREQYF. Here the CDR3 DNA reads TGCGCCAGCAGCTATGGACTCGCCCGTGAGCAGTACTTC.